This TCR beta chain was captured in a study of blood T cells in healthy people across ages. A second about 6 to 11 cycle PCR used barcoded and J-beta primers. TCRdb re-called the 5' RACE reads through MiXCR, storing one row per CDR3 protein. The sample contains just under 900,000 distinct CDR3 sequences, more than 25% of which appear only once. Trimming shortened V by 6 bases and J by 7 bases, and 16 bases separated the two germline ends. The CDR3 is made up of 13 amino acids. CDR1 and CDR2 (germline): MNHEY, SVGEGT. This clonotype was seen repeatedly, ten times or more. This TCR came from a woman of 80 years or more in good health. The chain combines TRBV6-2 or TRBV6-3 with TRBJ2-7; the D is unclear. The sample consisted of blood. The CDR3 coding sequence is TGTGCCAGCAGGCTCGGTCTGATGGGGGAGCAGTACTTC. It encodes CASRLGLMGEQYF.